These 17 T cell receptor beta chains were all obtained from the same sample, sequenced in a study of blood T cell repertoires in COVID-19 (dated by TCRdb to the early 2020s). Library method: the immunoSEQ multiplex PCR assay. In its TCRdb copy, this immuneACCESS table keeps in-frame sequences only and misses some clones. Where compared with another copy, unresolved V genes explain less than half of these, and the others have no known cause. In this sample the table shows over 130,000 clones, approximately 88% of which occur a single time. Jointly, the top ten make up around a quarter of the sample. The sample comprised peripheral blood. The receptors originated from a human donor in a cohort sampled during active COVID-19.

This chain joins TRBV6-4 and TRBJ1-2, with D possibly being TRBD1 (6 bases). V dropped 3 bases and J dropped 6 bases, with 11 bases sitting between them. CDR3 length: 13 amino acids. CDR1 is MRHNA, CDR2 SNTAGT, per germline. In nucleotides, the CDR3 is TGTGCCAGCAGTGATACAGGGTCGAATGGCTACACCTTC. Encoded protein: CASSDTGSNGYTF.

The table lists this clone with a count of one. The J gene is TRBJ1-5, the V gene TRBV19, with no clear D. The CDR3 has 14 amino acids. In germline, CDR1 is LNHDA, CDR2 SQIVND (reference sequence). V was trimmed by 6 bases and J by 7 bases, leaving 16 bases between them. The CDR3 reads CASSSPTMGQPQHF. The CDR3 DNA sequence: TGTGCCAGTAGCTCCCCAACCATGGGCCAGCCCCAGCATTTT.

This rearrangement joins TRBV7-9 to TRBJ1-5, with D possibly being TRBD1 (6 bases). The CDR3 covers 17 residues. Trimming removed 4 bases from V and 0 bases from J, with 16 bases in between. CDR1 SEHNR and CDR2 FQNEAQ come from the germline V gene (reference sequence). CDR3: CASSSTTTGSSNQPQHF. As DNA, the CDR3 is TGTGCCAGCAGCTCGACAACGACAGGCTCTAGCAATCAGCCCCAGCATTTT.

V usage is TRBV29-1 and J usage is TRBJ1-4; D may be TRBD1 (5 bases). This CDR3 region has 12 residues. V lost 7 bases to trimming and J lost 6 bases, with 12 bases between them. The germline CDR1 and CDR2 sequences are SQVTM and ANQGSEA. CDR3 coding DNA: TGCAGCGCCCTGGGAGGGGATGAAAAACTGTTTTTT. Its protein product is CSALGGDEKLFF.

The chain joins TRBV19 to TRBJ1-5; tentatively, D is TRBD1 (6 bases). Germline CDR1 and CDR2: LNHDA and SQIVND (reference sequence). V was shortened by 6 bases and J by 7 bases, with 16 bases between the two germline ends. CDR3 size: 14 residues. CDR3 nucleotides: TGTGCCAGTAGCAAACAGGGTAATGGCCAGCCCCAGCATTTT. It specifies CASSKQGNGQPQHF.

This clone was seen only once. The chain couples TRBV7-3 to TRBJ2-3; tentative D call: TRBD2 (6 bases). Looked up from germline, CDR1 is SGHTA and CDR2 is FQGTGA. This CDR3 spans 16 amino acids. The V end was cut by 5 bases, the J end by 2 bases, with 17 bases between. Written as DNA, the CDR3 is TGTGCCAGCAGCCCGCGAGGGGCGGGGCTCACAGATACGCAGTATTTT. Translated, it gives CASSPRGAGLTDTQYF.

CDR3 DNA: TGTGCCAGCTCACCACCGTCGGTCGGGGGGACCCAGTACTTC. Translated: CASSPPSVGGTQYF. The genes are TRBV18 and TRBJ2-5, with D possibly TRBD2 on 6 matching bases. CDR1 and CDR2 from the germline V gene are KGHSH and LQKENI. This CDR3 has 14 amino acids. V lost 0 bases and J 7 bases, leaving 12 bases between the germline ends.

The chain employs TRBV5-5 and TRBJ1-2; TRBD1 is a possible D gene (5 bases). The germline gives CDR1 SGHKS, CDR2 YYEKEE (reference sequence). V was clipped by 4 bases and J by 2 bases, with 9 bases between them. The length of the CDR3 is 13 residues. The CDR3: CASSRGGNYGYTF. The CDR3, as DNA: TGTGCCAGCAGCCGCGGGGGAAACTATGGCTACACCTTC.

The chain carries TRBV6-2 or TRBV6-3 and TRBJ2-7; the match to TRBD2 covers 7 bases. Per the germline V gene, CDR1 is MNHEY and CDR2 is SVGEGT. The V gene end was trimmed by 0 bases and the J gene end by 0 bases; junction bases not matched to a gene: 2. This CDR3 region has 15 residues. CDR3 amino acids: CASSYSRGSSYEQYF. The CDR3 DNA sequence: TGTGCCAGCAGTTACTCTCGCGGGAGCTCCTACGAGCAGTACTTC.

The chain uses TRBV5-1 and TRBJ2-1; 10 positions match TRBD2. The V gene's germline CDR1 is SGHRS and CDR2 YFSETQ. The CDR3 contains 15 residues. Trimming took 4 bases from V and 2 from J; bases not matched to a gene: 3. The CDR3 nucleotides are TGCGCCAGCAGCCAAAGCGGGGGGGCCTACAATGAGCAGTTCTTC. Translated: CASSQSGGAYNEQFF.

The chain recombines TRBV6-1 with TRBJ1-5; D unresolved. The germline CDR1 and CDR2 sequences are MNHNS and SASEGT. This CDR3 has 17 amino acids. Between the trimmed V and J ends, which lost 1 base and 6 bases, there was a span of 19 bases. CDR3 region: CASSEGYDSRGGQPQHF. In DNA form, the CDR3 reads TGTGCCAGCAGTGAAGGATATGACTCACGAGGTGGTCAGCCCCAGCATTTT.

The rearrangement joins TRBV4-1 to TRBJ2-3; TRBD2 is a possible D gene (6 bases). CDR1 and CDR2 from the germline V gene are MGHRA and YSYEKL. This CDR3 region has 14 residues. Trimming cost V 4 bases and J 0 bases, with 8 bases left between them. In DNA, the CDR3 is TGCGCCAGCAGCCTTAGCGGTAGCACAGATACGCAGTATTTT. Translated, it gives CASSLSGSTDTQYF.

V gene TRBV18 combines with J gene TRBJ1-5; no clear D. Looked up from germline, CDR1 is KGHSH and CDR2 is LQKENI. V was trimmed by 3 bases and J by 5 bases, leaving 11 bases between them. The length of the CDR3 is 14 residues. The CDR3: CASSPLPEDQPQHF. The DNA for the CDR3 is TGTGCCAGCTCACCTCTGCCCGAGGATCAGCCCCAGCATTTT.

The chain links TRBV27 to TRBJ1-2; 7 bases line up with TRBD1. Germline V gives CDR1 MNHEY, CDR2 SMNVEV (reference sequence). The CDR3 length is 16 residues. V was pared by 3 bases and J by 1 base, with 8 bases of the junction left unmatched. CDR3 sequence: CASSFVQGHRNYGYTF. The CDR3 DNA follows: TGTGCCAGCAGTTTCGTACAGGGGCACCGTAACTATGGCTACACCTTC.

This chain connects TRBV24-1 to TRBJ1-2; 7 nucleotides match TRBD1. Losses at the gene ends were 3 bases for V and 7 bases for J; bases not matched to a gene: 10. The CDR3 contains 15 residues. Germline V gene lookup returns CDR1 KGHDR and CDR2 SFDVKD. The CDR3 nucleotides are TGTGCCACCAGTGATGGAATTAGGGGGCCCCTTGGCTACACCTTC. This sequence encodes CATSDGIRGPLGYTF.

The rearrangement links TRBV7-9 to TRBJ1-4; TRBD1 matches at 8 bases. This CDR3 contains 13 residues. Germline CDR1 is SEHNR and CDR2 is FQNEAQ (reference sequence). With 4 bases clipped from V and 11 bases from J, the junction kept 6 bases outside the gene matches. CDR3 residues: CASSSGTGPKLFF. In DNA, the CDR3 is TGTGCCAGCAGCTCCGGGACAGGACCTAAACTGTTTTTT.

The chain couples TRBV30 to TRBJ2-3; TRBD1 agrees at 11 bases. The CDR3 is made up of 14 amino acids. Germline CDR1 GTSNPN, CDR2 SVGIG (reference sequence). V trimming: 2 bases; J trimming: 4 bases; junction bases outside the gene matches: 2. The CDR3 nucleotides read TGTGCCTGGAGTTTGGGACAGGGGGCAGATACGCAGTATTTT. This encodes CAWSLGQGADTQYF.